This record concerns one T cell receptor beta chain sequence. Germline V gene sequence: CDR1 SGDLS, CDR2 YYNGEE. The CDR3 is made up of 17 amino acids. V dropped 4 bases and J dropped 8; count of bases not matched to a gene: 16. The data originate from a study of CD8 T cells in Susac syndrome. RNA, at about 0.45 to 1 ug, was reverse transcribed with random hexamers. Each CDR3 protein is one row after TCRdb ran MiXCR on the immunoSEQ multiplex PCR reads. The sample carries more than 130,000 distinct CDR3 sequences, around 94% recorded once. The genes are TRBV9 and TRBJ2-1, with TRBD1 matching 9 bases. The clonotype originates from a human donor in good health. Material for sequencing was CD8+ T cells from PBMCs. This CDR3 is CASSPRQEGQGRDEQFF. CDR3 DNA sequence: TGTGCCAGCAGCCCACGTCAGGAAGGACAGGGGCGTGATGAGCAGTTCTTC.